The T cell receptor (beta chain) described here comes from a study of cytomegalovirus exposure and HLA in healthy donors (dated by TCRdb to 2016 to 2017). With respect to the entire study: According to an earlier analysis of several hundred of the donors, some 180 million T cells yielded some 110 million unique TCR beta sequences and around 300 Gb of sequence data. An early release that covered some 630 HLA-typed donors contained approximately 300 gigabases of sequencing data and tens of millions of unique TCR sequences. The genetic ancestry cluster associated with self-reported Caucasian donors included about 84% of the approximately 400 genotyped donors. The study aimed to test whether cataloging public T cell receptors could reveal signatures of past pathogen exposure. Using immunosequencing, the study profiled T cell repertoires from around 680 subjects and related those repertoires to cytomegalovirus serostatus. Along with the 666-subject first cohort, a separate validation cohort of approximately 110 different subjects was used. The study combined high-throughput TCR immunosequencing, statistical association of individual TCRs with disease status, and machine learning to predict cytomegalovirus infection status. To study patterns of TCR occurrence, a later analysis re-analyzed previously published TCR beta repertoires from more than 550 donors and added high-resolution HLA genotyping. The later analysis used no new phenotypic data to find candidate immune exposures, relying instead on TCR beta sequences and their occurrence across donors. An earlier analysis of approximately 630 of the donors applied high-throughput TCR beta sequencing to assess whether each TCR beta V gene segment acted as functional or pseudogenic. Donor age, sex, ethnicity and CMV serostatus were collected together with the repertoire data. A later genetic analysis took genome-wide SNP genotypes for about 65% of the 666 donors and used that subset as a discovery cohort. Every discovery cohort repertoire had been produced on one sequencing platform. HLA typing covered class I and class II loci at four-digit resolution. The number of donors typed differed by locus, with roughly 629-640 for A, B, C, DRB1 and DQB1, roughly 520 for DQA1, about 610 for DPA1, and roughly 450 for DPB1. Because of strong linkage in the cohort, a few DR-DQ haplotypes were treated as single units for association and clustering. On average, roughly 240,000 unique TCR beta nucleotide sequences were sequenced per donor among several hundred genotyped donors of the cohort, with 15% to 20% of those sequences being non-productive. The full study reports these points: CMV serostatus was the only immune exposure information available for the cohort. The 87-base-pair reads could not distinguish some IMGT-functional V segments, including TRBV6-2 and TRBV6-3, so those segments were excluded. Compared with equally common non-associated chains, HLA-associated TCR beta chains in a later analysis were more clonally expanded and had lower generation probabilities. In a later genetic analysis, fewer N-insertions in productive TCRs were reported among donors in an Asian-associated ancestry cluster than the roughly 700-donor mean. A further reported finding was that TCR beta sequences accurately predicted the HLA-A and HLA-B alleles for most subjects in the first cohort. In an earlier analysis of around 500 of the donors, most TCR beta V segments appeared in productive rearrangements about 87% or about 30% of the time, broadly matching IMGT annotations. In vitro tests confirmed that three of the cytomegalovirus-associated TCR beta chains recognize cytomegalovirus antigens. A later genetic analysis associated a missense DCLRE1C variant with V-gene and J-gene trimming of TCR beta chains, and an independent cohort replicated the association. Sequencing depth was assumed to be roughly uniform across donors in the presence/absence analyses, though that assumption may not hold. It was suggested by the authors that the approach could potentially be generalized to other disease states and immunological phenotypes. Several of the top co-occurrence clusters appeared to be linked to parvovirus B19, influenza, CMV and Epstein-Barr virus, according to a later analysis. At a false discovery rate of 0.05, a later analysis linked about 17,000 TCR beta sequences to specific HLA alleles. Strong co-occurrence of HLA alleles, especially DR and DQ, made assigning TCR associations to individual alleles difficult. Because some donors lacked HLA typing at each locus, the association tests relied only on the typed subset. Most CMV-associated TCR beta chains appeared to be HLA-restricted in a later analysis, and the HLA associations seemed to be driven largely by CMV exposure. In a later analysis, the rate of TCR association differed among HLA loci, with DRB1 alleles having the most associated TCRs and HLA-C alleles having the fewest. In this cohort, only TCR beta chains were sequenced, and detectable features were limited by the absence of alpha or paired-chain data. The study gave a list of under 200 TCR beta chains associated with cytomegalovirus. The earlier analysis of fewer than 750 of the donors excluded fewer than 20 rarely observed V segments, including chromosome 9 orphons, because counts were too low. Correlated functional status among segregating V segments might reflect linkage disequilibrium, but an unknown experimental factor could not be ruled out. While some public TCRs were present in many individuals, most TCR sequences turned up only very rarely across donors. A group of highly shared sequence variants was considered likely to be a technical artifact of the sequencing pipeline. Cytomegalovirus status was reported to be diagnosed by the classifier with high specificity and sensitivity in both the original and validation cohorts.

The library was obtained by the immunoSEQ multiplex PCR assay. A mixture of 60 forward primers for TCR Vbeta segments and 13 reverse primers for TCR Jbeta segments was used in the multiplex PCR. A multiplex PCR assay on genomic DNA amplified the CDR3 region of rearranged TCR beta genes. The Illumina HiSeq System was used to sequence the amplified TCR beta libraries as 87-base-pair reads. The paper's data handling went like this. A later analysis counted about 80 million unique TCR beta chains across the 666 repertoires, and around 9.9 million of these chains were shared by at least two donors. Raw reads were error-corrected and collapsed into unique sequences by a nearest-neighbor algorithm in which closely related sequences were merged to remove PCR and sequencing errors. CDR3 sequences were aligned to IMGT reference sequences to assign V, D and J gene segments. For a sequence to be retained, a match of at least six nucleotides to both a V gene segment and a J gene segment was required. A rearrangement counted as productive if the CDR3 had no stop codons and remained in frame with V and J, and every other rearrangement counted as non-productive. Following IMGT convention, CDR3 was defined as the stretch from the second conserved V-encoded cysteine to the conserved J-encoded phenylalanine. Sequences without an unambiguous match to a single V gene segment were excluded from the earlier analysis of several hundred of the donors. In an earlier analysis of some 590 of the donors, a V segment was called functional when productive rearrangements were above 56.7%, and segregating when the standard deviation between donors exceeded 5%. A statistical classification framework was built for diagnosing cytomegalovirus status from the catalog of TCR beta chain sequences. A later analysis assigned V and J genes by comparing TCR nucleotide sequences with IMGT/GENE-DB human TR gene sequences. A later analysis assigned CDR3 sequences and most-parsimonious VDJ recombination scenarios with the TCRdist pipeline. In a later analysis, each TCR beta chain was defined by its CDR3 amino acid sequence together with its V-gene family, and reads without a unique V-gene family were excluded. A later analysis removed 550 to 700 highly shared, low-generation-probability nucleotide sequences to deal with suspected cross-contamination and a sequencing artifact. In a later analysis, a clonal expansion index for each public chain was calculated from normalized within-repertoire ranks of inferred template counts. Generation probabilities in a later analysis came from a VDJ recombination model fitted to out-of-frame rearrangements, and those results were checked against IGoR. A later analysis scored TCR-TCR, TCR-HLA and TCR-CMV co-occurrence with hypergeometric tests, applying a repertoire-size bias correction to TCR pairs. False discovery rates were estimated in a later analysis by permuting HLA or CMV assignments 20 times. A later analysis grouped co-occurring TCRs with DBSCAN, adding TCRdist sequence similarity when clustering within HLA-allele-positive subsets. For co-occurrence clustering, repertoires with fewer than 30,000 or more than 120,000 public chains were excluded, along with 5 or 6 repertoires with anomalous nucleotide sharing. Entries here come from immuneACCESS through TCRdb and include only in-frame sequences with V and J called. Some clones fail to appear in such tables; in the studies checked, an unresolved V gene covers under half of the shortfall, and the cause of the remainder is unknown. V and J calls plus clone size are reproduced from that table; the DNA served to infer D and trimming. The sample table lists 110,000 to 150,000 clones, around 10% of them with a count of one. Together, the top ten hold 1.5% to 2% of the sample.

This clone occurred a few times. Its specific antigen is unknown. Within one base of it there is no much larger clone, and no base qualities were kept. Looking up the germline V gene (reference sequence) yields CDR1 SGHNT and CDR2 YYREEE. V loses 5 bases of germline sequence and J loses 4 bases, and the interval between the two ends is 15 bases. The CDR3 has 14 amino acids, counting the end cysteine and phenylalanine. The DNA shown is the 42-base CDR3, in frame from base 1. The cohort consisted of some 670 healthy bone marrow donors. All cohort members were sampled while nominally healthy, although unrecorded immune exposures were likely present. The donor tested CMV seronegative, placing the donor among the 350 to 400 seronegative members of the cohort. A peripheral blood sample was collected from each donor, and TCR beta sequencing was performed on peripheral blood mononuclear cells. The Qiagen DNeasy Blood Extraction Kit was used to extract genomic DNA from the blood cell samples.

Here the chain combines TRBV5-4 and TRBJ1-2, with TRBD1 as a weak D call on 6 bases. This receptor was identified in a male donor in good health and CMV-seronegative. Material: PBMCs. Read as DNA, the sequence is TGTGCCAGCAGACAGGGCTGGGGTGCCTATGGCTACACCTTC. This gives the protein CASRQGWGAYGYTF.